The clone carrying this T cell receptor beta chain was seen ten or more times. TCRdb passed the 5' RACE reads through MiXCR, listing each CDR3 protein once. The table records about 220,000 distinct CDR3 sequences, about 7.5% of them present only once. The data derive from a study of identical twins. The CDR3 has 12 amino acids. V was shortened by 4 bases and J by 5 bases, with 9 bases between the two germline ends. CDR1 and CDR2 from the germline V gene are SGHRS and YFSETQ. A further study also used this sample, focusing on yellow fever vaccine responses in identical twins. That publication notes: Reportedly, twins' vaccine T cell responses looked partly convergent and partly personalized.

Sequencing was carried out using memory (CD45RO+) T cells sorted from blood. This chain connects TRBV5-1 to TRBJ1-1, with D hard to call. This receptor was obtained from a young woman in good health. The CDR3 coding sequence is TGCGCCAGCAGCACCTACAATACTGAAGCTTTCTTT. Its protein product is CASSTYNTEAFF.